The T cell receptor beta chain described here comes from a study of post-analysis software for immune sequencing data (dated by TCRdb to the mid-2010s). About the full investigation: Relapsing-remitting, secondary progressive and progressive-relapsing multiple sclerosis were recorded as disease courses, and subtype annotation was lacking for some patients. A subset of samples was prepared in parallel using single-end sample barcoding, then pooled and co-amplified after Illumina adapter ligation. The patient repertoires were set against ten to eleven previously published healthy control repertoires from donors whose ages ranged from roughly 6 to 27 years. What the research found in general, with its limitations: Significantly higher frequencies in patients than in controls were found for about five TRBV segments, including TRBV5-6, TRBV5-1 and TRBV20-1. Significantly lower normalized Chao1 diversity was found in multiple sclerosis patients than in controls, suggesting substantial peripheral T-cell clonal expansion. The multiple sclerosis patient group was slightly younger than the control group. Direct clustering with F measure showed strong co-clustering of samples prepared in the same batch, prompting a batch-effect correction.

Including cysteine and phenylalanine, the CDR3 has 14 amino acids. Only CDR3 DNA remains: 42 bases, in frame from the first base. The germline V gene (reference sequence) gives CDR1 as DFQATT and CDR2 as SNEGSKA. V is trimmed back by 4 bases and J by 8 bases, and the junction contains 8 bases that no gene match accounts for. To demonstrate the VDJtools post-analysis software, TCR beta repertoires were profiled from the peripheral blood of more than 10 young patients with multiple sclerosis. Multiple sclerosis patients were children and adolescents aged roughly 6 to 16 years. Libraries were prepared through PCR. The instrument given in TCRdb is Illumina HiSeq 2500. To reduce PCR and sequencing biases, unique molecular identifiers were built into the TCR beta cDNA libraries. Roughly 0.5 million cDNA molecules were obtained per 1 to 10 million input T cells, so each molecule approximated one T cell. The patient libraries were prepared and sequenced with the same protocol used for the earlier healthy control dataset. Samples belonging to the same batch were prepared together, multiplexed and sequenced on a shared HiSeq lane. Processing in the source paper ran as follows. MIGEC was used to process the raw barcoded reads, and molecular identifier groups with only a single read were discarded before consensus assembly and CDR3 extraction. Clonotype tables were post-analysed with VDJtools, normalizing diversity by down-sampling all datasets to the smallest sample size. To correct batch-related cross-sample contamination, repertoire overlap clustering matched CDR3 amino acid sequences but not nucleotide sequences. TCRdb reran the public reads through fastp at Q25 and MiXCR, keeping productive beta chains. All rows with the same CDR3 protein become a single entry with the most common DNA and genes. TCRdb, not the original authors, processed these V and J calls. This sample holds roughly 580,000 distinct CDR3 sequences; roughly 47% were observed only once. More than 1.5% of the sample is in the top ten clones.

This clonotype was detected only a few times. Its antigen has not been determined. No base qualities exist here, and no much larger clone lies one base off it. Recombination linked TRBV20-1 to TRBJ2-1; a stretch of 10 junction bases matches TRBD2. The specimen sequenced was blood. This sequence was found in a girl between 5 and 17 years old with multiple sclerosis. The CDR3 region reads CSATLAGEYDEQFF. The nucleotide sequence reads TGCAGTGCTACCCTAGCGGGGGAGTACGATGAGCAGTTCTTC.